Described below is a single TCR beta chain sequence and its context. The CDR3 sequence is 17 residues long. The data are from a study of blood T cell repertoires in COVID-19. Study summary: The cDNA or gDNA used as material had been derived from T cells, B-cell-depleted T cells, or PBMCs.

In the source study's methods: Estimates of nucleated cell counts were drawn from the amplification of reference gene primers. Sequenced by immunoSEQ multiplex PCR; TCRdb stores in-frame clones only, minus some. V, J and clone size are taken as reported in that table, and D and trimming were inferred from the DNA itself. This sample yields 330,000 or so clones, of which roughly 90% are seen a single time; approximately 9.9% belongs to the top ten. The sequencing sample was made of peripheral blood. The V and J genes are TRBV12-2 and TRBJ2-5; the table calls TRBD2, which could not be checked here. TRBV12-2 is designated a pseudogene. This receptor was identified in a man younger than 45 with COVID-19, enrolled during active disease. CDR3 bases: TGTGCAAGTCGCCCTAGGGGACTAGTTAAGGGCGGAAAGACCCAGTACTTC. It encodes CASRPRGLVKGGKTQYF.